This TCR beta chain was recovered during a study of cytomegalovirus exposure and HLA in healthy donors. The CDR3 has 15 amino acids. V shed 6 bases and J 5 bases; nucleotides not matched to a gene: 12. The germline CDR1 and CDR2 sequences are SEHNR and FQNEAQ (reference sequence). Overall study findings and caveats: The authors judged a highly shared variant cluster likely a sequencing artifact. TCR beta sequences reportedly predicted most subjects' HLA-A and HLA-B alleles accurately.

A word on this clone: No antigen is known for it.

The PCR used 60 Vbeta and 13 Jbeta primers. Sequencing used immunoSEQ multiplex PCR; TCRdb keeps in-frame clones, though not all of them. The table has roughly 170,000 clones, around 83% seen once. The sequence derives from a man between 45 and 60 years old in good health and CMV-seronegative. Sequencing was performed on PBMCs. The chain recombines TRBV7-9 with TRBJ1-2; 7 bases map to TRBD1. The CDR3 is CASRPFGGGSYGYTF. The CDR3 nucleotides are TGTGCCAGCAGGCCATTCGGAGGGGGCTCGTATGGCTACACCTTC.